A single sample gave rise to the 30 T cell receptor beta chains below, sequenced in a study of T cell responses to AZD1222 COVID-19 vaccine. Libraries were prepared by immunoSEQ multiplex PCR; TCRdb keeps only in-frame clonotypes and omits some of them. Here the sample spans 95,000 to 150,000 clones, nearly 90% being singletons. The material was peripheral blood, obtained on day 0 of AZD1222 vaccination. The receptors stem from an adult in good health.

This chain links TRBV18 with TRBJ2-3; 10 nucleotides match TRBD2. V trimming: 5 bases; J trimming: 0 bases; junction bases outside the gene matches: 5. This CDR3 has 16 residues. The V gene's germline CDR1 is KGHSH and CDR2 LQKENI. Here the CDR3 reads CASSKRLAGSTDTQYF. Here the CDR3 DNA reads TGTGCCAGCTCAAAACGACTAGCGGGTAGCACAGATACGCAGTATTTT.

The chain is built from TRBV19 and TRBJ1-5, with 8 bases fitting TRBD1. Germline V gene lookup returns CDR1 LNHDA and CDR2 SQIVND (reference sequence). This CDR3 is built from 14 residues. The junction had 6 bases not matched to a gene; V was cut back by 3 bases and J by 8 bases. As DNA, the CDR3 is TGTGCCAGTAGTATCGGACAGGGTCCGGAGCCCCAGCATTTT. Translation: CASSIGQGPEPQHF. Full variable domain (remainder filled in from reference TRBV19 and TRBJ1-5): DGGITQSPKYLFRKEGQNVTLSCEQNLNHDAMYWYRQDPGQGLRLIYYSQIVNDFQKGDIAEGYSVSREKKESFPLTVTSAQKNPTAFYLCASSIGQGPEPQHFGDGTRLSIL.

V gene TRBV12-3 or TRBV12-4 combines with J gene TRBJ2-7, with 8 bases aligning to TRBD1. V lost 5 bases, J lost 5 bases, and 2 bases stayed unmatched. This CDR3 has 12 residues. The CDR3 sequence: CASSRTGNEQYF. DNA for the CDR3: TGTGCCAGCAGTCGGACAGGGAACGAGCAGTACTTC.

The gene calls are TRBV28 and TRBJ1-6; D gene unclear. V was clipped by 2 bases and J by 7 bases, with 12 bases between them. The CDR3 runs to 15 residues. CDR1 MDHEN and CDR2 SYDVKM come from the germline V gene. CDR3 residues: CASSLPDGLNSPLHF. CDR3 bases: TGTGCCAGCAGTTTACCCGACGGCTTAAATTCACCCCTCCACTTT.

This chain uses TRBV2 with TRBJ2-5; weak D call: TRBD1 (8 bases). The CDR3 is 14 residues long. V was pared by 7 bases and J by 2 bases, with 14 bases between. Germline V gives CDR1 SNHLY, CDR2 FYNNEI. The CDR3 DNA reads as TGTGCCAGCACCGGACAGGGAGGGCAAGAGACCCAGTACTTC. It yields the protein CASTGQGGQETQYF.

This clone was seen just once. The rearrangement links TRBV20-1 to TRBJ2-3, with unresolved D. Trimming pared 3 bases from V and 8 bases from J, leaving 9 bases between. Germline CDR1 and CDR2: DFQATT and SNEGSKA (reference sequence). The CDR3 has 11 amino acids. CDR3 loop: CSASHEGTQYF. Written as DNA, the CDR3 is TGCAGTGCTAGCCACGAAGGTACGCAGTATTTT.

The chain has TRBV5-1 and TRBJ1-1, with D tentatively TRBD1 (6 bases). The germline gives CDR1 SGHRS, CDR2 YFSETQ. The CDR3 totals 13 residues. V lost 2 bases and J 10 bases, leaving 15 bases between the germline ends. In DNA form, the CDR3 reads TGCGCCAGCAGCTTCGAGGGGGGCCGGATAGCTTTCTTT. It yields the protein CASSFEGGRIAFF. Variable domain in full (rest from reference TRBV5-1 and TRBJ1-1): KAGVTQTPRYLIKTRGQQVTLSCSPISGHRSVSWYQQTPGQGLQFLFEYFSETQRNKGNFPGRFSGRQFSNSRSEMNVSTLELGDSALYLCASSFEGGRIAFFGQGTRLTVV.

The chain combines TRBV30 with TRBJ1-5; D is perhaps TRBD1 (5 bases). Germline loops: CDR1 GTSNPN, CDR2 SVGIG (reference sequence). The CDR3 length is 15 residues. Trimming removed 0 bases at V and 6 bases at J, with 15 bases between. In DNA, the CDR3 is TGTGCCTGGAGTGTAAGCGGCAGGGAGGGTCAGCCCCAGCATTTT. This translates into CAWSVSGREGQPQHF.

V and J are TRBV5-1 and TRBJ2-3; the D gene could be TRBD1 or TRBD2 (6 bases each). The CDR3 has 13 amino acids. Trimming stripped 4 bases from V and 5 bases from J, with 11 bases between. Germline V CDR1 and CDR2: SGHRS, YFSETQ. The CDR3 DNA is TGCGCCAGCAGCGGCGGGACAATAGATACGCAGTATTTT. This translates into CASSGGTIDTQYF.

The V gene is TRBV29-1, the J gene TRBJ1-2; no clear D. Trimming cost V 3 bases and J 5 bases, with 16 bases left between them. This CDR3 comprises 14 residues. Germline CDR1 SQVTM, CDR2 ANQGSEA. The CDR3 loop reads CSVDRDGGGYGYTF. The DNA of the CDR3 is TGCAGCGTTGATCGGGATGGCGGCGGGTATGGCTACACCTTC.

The chain combines TRBV10-3 with TRBJ2-7; D is possibly TRBD1 or TRBD2 (6 bases each). CDR1 and CDR2 (germline): ENHRY, SYGVKD. This CDR3 region has 15 residues. Trimming pared 6 bases from V and 0 bases from J, leaving 15 bases between. Here the CDR3 reads CAISEAGQSSYEQYF. Written as DNA, the CDR3 is TGTGCCATCAGCGAGGCGGGACAAAGCTCCTACGAGCAGTACTTC.

V usage is TRBV6-5 and J usage is TRBJ1-1; TRBD1 is a possible D gene (5 bases). In germline, CDR1 is MNHEY, CDR2 SVGAGI. CDR3 length: 14 residues. V was cut by 0 bases and J by 3 bases, with 8 bases left in between. The CDR3 DNA follows: TGTGCCAGCAGTTACTCAAGGGGTGACACTGAAGCTTTCTTT. Residues: CASSYSRGDTEAFF.

CDR3 in amino acids: CASSVGQSRHGELFF. In DNA form, the CDR3 reads TGTGCCAGCAGCGTAGGACAAAGCCGCCACGGGGAGCTGTTTTTT. The rearrangement links TRBV5-8 to TRBJ2-2; the D gene is possibly TRBD1 (5 bases). V was shortened by 4 bases and J by 7 bases, with 17 bases between the two germline ends. The CDR3 is 15 amino acids. Germline-derived CDR1 and CDR2 are SGHTS and YDEGEE.

This chain connects TRBV30 to TRBJ1-6; D remains unclear. The CDR3 runs 13 residues. Germline CDR1 and CDR2: GTSNPN and SVGIG (reference sequence). The ends were cut back, 4 bases at V and 9 bases at J, with 13 bases in the middle. The CDR3, as DNA: TGTGCCTGGAATGGTGCGAACGTTTCACCCCTCCACTTT. Protein: CAWNGANVSPLHF.

CDR3 DNA sequence: TGTGCCAGCAGCTTGGTAGGGTATCAGCCCCAGCATTTT. Translated: CASSLVGYQPQHF. The chain is built from TRBV5-8 and TRBJ1-5; D is uncertain. The CDR3 totals 13 residues. Germline assignment: CDR1 SGHTS and CDR2 YDEGEE. V lost 0 bases, J lost 5 bases, and 6 bases lay in between.

The rearrangement links TRBV2 to TRBJ1-4; 8 bases map to TRBD1. J was trimmed by 4 bases and V by 5 bases; bases with no gene match: 3. Germline assignment: CDR1 SNHLY and CDR2 FYNNEI. The CDR3 is 14 amino acids. The CDR3 region has the DNA TGTGCCAGCAGTCTGGGACAGGATAATGAAAAACTGTTTTTT. Translation: CASSLGQDNEKLFF.

The chain carries TRBV27 and TRBJ2-1; D remains ambiguous. This CDR3 has 15 residues. CDR1 and CDR2 from the germline V gene are MNHEY and SMNVEV (reference sequence). Trimming shortened V by 2 bases and J by 7 bases, and 15 bases separated the two germline ends. In DNA, the CDR3 is TGTGCCAGCAGTTTAGCCCCTGGGTGGGGAAATGAGCAGTTCTTC. Its protein is CASSLAPGWGNEQFF.

The chain carries TRBV4-1 and TRBJ2-1, with D unresolved. V lost 6 bases and J lost 9, with 24 bases in between. The germline V gene encodes CDR1 MGHRA and CDR2 YSYEKL. The length of the CDR3 is 16 residues. In DNA form, the CDR3 reads TGCGCCAGCAGTACATCGACTGGGTCCGCCGTGGGTGAGCAGTTCTTC. It is translated as CASSTSTGSAVGEQFF.

This chain uses TRBV6-6 with TRBJ1-4; D unresolved. The V gene lost 1 base and the J gene lost 5 bases, with 2 bases spanning the gap. CDR1 and CDR2 (germline): MNHNY, SVGAGI (reference sequence). This CDR3 spans 12 amino acids. The CDR3 region is CASSYFNEKLFF. DNA of the CDR3: TGTGCCAGCAGTTACTTCAATGAAAAACTGTTTTTT.

The chain combines TRBV5-1 with TRBJ2-6; D remains ambiguous. The CDR3 totals 15 residues. Germline assignment: CDR1 SGHRS and CDR2 YFSETQ. Trimming left V 4 bases short and J 1 base short, with 9 bases between. The DNA of the CDR3 is TGCGCCAGCAGCCAGAGTGGGTCTGGGGCCAACGTCCTGACTTTC. Amino acids: CASSQSGSGANVLTF.

This clone was seen once. Here the CDR3 reads CASSYAVGRENTEAFF. The CDR3 DNA sequence: TGTGCCAGCAGTTACGCGGTTGGCAGGGAAAACACTGAAGCTTTCTTT. The chain joins TRBV6-5 to TRBJ1-1, with D possibly matching TRBD1 (5 bases). The CDR3 loop spans 16 amino acids. Germline values: CDR1 MNHEY, CDR2 SVGAGI. Trimming pared 2 bases from V and 2 bases from J, leaving 15 bases between.

In its sample, this clone was seen once. The chain links TRBV11-2 to TRBJ1-4; D may be TRBD1 (5 bases). The ends were cut back, 5 bases at V and 8 bases at J, with 12 bases in the middle. There are 13 residues in the CDR3. The V gene's germline CDR1 is SGHAT and CDR2 FQNNGV. The CDR3 region is CASSPPGGEKLFF. CDR3 in DNA: TGTGCCAGCAGCCCCCCCGGGGGGGAAAAACTGTTTTTT.

This chain uses TRBV28 with TRBJ2-7, with D unresolved. V shed 6 bases and J shed 4 bases, with 13 bases lying between them. The CDR3 covers 13 residues. The germline CDR1 and CDR2 sequences are MDHEN and SYDVKM. CDR3 nucleotide sequence: TGTGCCAGCAGCCCCGTTCCCCTTTACGAGCAGTACTTC. Translated, it gives CASSPVPLYEQYF.

V is TRBV5-1 and J is TRBJ1-1; D not certain. Germline V gives CDR1 SGHRS, CDR2 YFSETQ. This CDR3 contains 14 residues. Trimming removed 0 bases at V and 5 bases at J, with 11 bases between. CDR3 protein: CASSLATSGTEAFF. CDR3 nucleotides: TGCGCCAGCAGCTTGGCCACCTCGGGGACTGAAGCTTTCTTT.

This clone is a singleton in its sample. The chain is built from TRBV2 and TRBJ2-2; no reliable D call. Trimming pared 6 bases from V and 0 bases from J, leaving 8 bases between. Germline V gene data show CDR1 as SNHLY and CDR2 as FYNNEI. The CDR3 extends over 14 amino acids. CDR3 residues: CASSQWTNTGELFF. In DNA form, the CDR3 reads TGTGCCAGCAGCCAGTGGACGAACACCGGGGAGCTGTTTTTT.

V is TRBV28 and J is TRBJ1-5; no definite D call. The CDR3 consists of 13 residues. Per germline, CDR1 MDHEN and CDR2 SYDVKM. The V end lost 7 bases, the J end lost 6 bases, and 13 bases lay between the germline ends. The chain's CDR3 is CASKAAGSQPQHF. The CDR3, as DNA: TGTGCCAGCAAAGCGGCGGGTTCTCAGCCCCAGCATTTT.

The V and J genes are TRBV27 and TRBJ1-4, with D uncertain. Germline loops: CDR1 MNHEY, CDR2 SMNVEV (reference sequence). Trimming cost V 5 bases and J 5 bases, with 6 bases left between them. This CDR3 spans 12 amino acids. The CDR3 here is CASSPRNEKLFF. The CDR3 region has the DNA TGTGCCAGCAGTCCGCGAAATGAAAAACTGTTTTTT.

The rearrangement joins TRBV7-8 to TRBJ2-7, with D possibly TRBD1 on 5 matching bases. The germline V gene has CDR1 SGHVS and CDR2 FQNEAQ. Trimming pared 4 bases from V and 6 bases from J, leaving 13 bases between. The CDR3 is 13 residues long. The CDR3 region has the DNA TGTGCCAGCAGCTCCAGGGCCCCAAGCGAGCAGTACTTC. Its protein product is CASSSRAPSEQYF.

The V gene is TRBV25-1, the J gene TRBJ2-7; 9 bases are shared with TRBD1. Per the germline V gene, CDR1 is MGHDK and CDR2 is SYGVNS. The ends lost 10 bases at V and 3 bases at J; junction bases unmatched: 10. The CDR3 is 14 amino acids. The CDR3 loop is CATGGQGNFYEQYF. In DNA, the CDR3 is TGTGCCACCGGGGGACAGGGCAATTTCTACGAGCAGTACTTC.

By share of the sample, this clone is medium-sized (0.01 to 0.1%). This chain uses TRBV7-6 with TRBJ2-1; D is undetermined. There are 15 residues in the CDR3. Germline CDR1 SGHVS, CDR2 FNYEAQ. With 2 bases removed from V and 8 bases from J, the gap between germline ends came to 16 bases. CDR3 residues: CASSLMGTRLDEQFF. The CDR3 DNA is TGTGCCAGCAGCTTAATGGGAACAAGGCTCGATGAGCAGTTCTTC.